These T cell receptor beta chains were read from a single sample in a study of tumor-infiltrating lymphocytes in primary liver carcinoma. TCRdb itself ran the multiplex PCR reads through MiXCR, one entry per CDR3 protein. The table includes approximately 330,000 distinct CDR3 sequences, almost 65% detected once. The sequenced material came from peripheral blood. These receptors originate from a man aged 35 to 55 with primary liver carcinoma and hepatitis B virus infection. Each CDR3 is given with its conserved first and last residue. Fields, in order: J gene, clone size, D gene, V gene, CDR3 protein, CDR3 DNA. A D gene is named only where the DNA matches it firmly. Clone size appears in some rows only: once, few, many, or a class for an expanded clone.

j_call: TRBJ2-3; clone_size: many; d_call: TRBD1; v_call: TRBV6-1; cdr3_aa: CATSGTVALDTQYF; cdr3_nt: TGTGCCACGTCAGGGACAGTGGCCCTAGATACGCAGTATTTT
j_call: TRBJ2-7; clone_size: once; d_call: -; v_call: TRBV11-2; cdr3_aa: CASSLLPGIGDQYF; cdr3_nt: TGTGCCAGCAGCTTACTTCCGGGAATAGGGGATCAGTACTTC
j_call: TRBJ2-7; clone_size: -; d_call: TRBD2; v_call: TRBV4-2; cdr3_aa: CVSSLELRGSYEQYF; cdr3_nt: TGTGTCAGCAGCCTAGAGTTGCGGGGGTCCTACGAGCAGTACTTC
j_call: TRBJ2-6; clone_size: many; d_call: -; v_call: TRBV4-1; cdr3_aa: CASSLGGTPGANVLTF; cdr3_nt: TGCGCCAGCAGCCTTGGCGGGACCCCCGGAGCCAACGTCCTGACTTTC
j_call: TRBJ2-1; clone_size: -; d_call: TRBD1; v_call: TRBV7-3; cdr3_aa: CASSLSTSTGPHREQFF; cdr3_nt: TGTGCCAGCAGCTTATCGACTTCGACAGGGCCACATCGTGAGCAGTTCTTC
j_call: TRBJ1-4; clone_size: many; d_call: -; v_call: TRBV13; cdr3_aa: CASSPATNEKLFF; cdr3_nt: TGTGCCAGCAGCCCCGCCACTAATGAAAAACTGTTTTTT
j_call: TRBJ2-1; clone_size: -; d_call: -; v_call: TRBV11-1; cdr3_aa: CASSLGNLATESYNEQFF; cdr3_nt: TGTGCCAGCAGCTTAGGTAACCTGGCTACCGAGTCCTACAATGAGCAGTTCTTC
j_call: TRBJ2-7; clone_size: many; d_call: TRBD1; v_call: TRBV29-1; cdr3_aa: CSVARDRGLYEQYF; cdr3_nt: TGCAGCGTTGCCCGGGACAGGGGGTTGTACGAGCAGTACTTC
j_call: TRBJ2-5; clone_size: many; d_call: -; v_call: TRBV6-6; cdr3_aa: CASSPPTVQETQYF; cdr3_nt: TGTGCCAGCAGTCCCCCCACAGTCCAAGAGACCCAGTACTTC
j_call: TRBJ2-1; clone_size: -; d_call: TRBD2; v_call: TRBV6-5; cdr3_aa: CASKREVSSYNEQFF; cdr3_nt: TGTGCCAGCAAGCGGGAGGTTAGCTCCTACAATGAGCAGTTCTTC
j_call: TRBJ2-7; clone_size: -; d_call: -; v_call: TRBV5-1; cdr3_aa: CASSSPMSLESAEQYF; cdr3_nt: TGCGCCAGCAGCTCCCCTATGAGTCTGGAGTCCGCAGAGCAGTACTTC
j_call: TRBJ2-5; clone_size: few; d_call: -; v_call: TRBV6-5; cdr3_aa: CASSYTQRGETQYF; cdr3_nt: TGTGCCAGCAGTTACACGCAAAGGGGAGAGACCCAGTACTTC